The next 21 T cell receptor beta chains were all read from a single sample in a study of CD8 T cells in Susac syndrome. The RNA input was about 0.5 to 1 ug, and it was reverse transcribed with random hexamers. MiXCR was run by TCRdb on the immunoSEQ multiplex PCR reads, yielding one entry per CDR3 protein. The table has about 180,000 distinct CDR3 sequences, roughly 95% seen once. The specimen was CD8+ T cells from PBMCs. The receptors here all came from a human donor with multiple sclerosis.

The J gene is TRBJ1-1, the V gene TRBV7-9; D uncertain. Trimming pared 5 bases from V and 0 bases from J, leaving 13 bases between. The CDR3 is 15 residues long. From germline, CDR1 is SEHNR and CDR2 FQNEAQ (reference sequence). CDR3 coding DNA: TGTGCCAGCAGCGTACACAGTGGTATGAACACTGAAGCTTTCTTT. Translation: CASSVHSGMNTEAFF.

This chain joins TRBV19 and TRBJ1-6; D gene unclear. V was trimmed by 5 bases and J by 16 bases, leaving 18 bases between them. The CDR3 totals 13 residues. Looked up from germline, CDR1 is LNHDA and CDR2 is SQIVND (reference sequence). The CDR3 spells CASSRFVTDSLHF. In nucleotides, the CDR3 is TGTGCCAGTAGTCGTTTTGTTACAGATTCTCTCCACTTT.

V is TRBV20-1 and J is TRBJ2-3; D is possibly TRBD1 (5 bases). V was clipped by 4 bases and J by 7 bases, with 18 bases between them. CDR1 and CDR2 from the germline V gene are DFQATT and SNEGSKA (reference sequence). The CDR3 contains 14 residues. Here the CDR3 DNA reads TGCAGTGCTAAGGGGCCCCGTACCCACCATACGCAGTATTTT. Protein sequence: CSAKGPRTHHTQYF.

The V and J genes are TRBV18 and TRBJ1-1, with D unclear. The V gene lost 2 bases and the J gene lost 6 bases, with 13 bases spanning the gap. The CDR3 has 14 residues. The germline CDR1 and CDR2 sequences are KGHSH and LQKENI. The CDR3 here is CASSPNPGVAEAFF. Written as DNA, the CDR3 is TGTGCCAGCTCACCAAATCCGGGAGTGGCTGAAGCTTTCTTT.

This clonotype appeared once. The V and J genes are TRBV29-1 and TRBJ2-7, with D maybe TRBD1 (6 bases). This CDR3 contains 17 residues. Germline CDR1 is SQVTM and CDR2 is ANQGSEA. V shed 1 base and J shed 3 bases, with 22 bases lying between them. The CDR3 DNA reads TGCAGCGTTGAAGCGAGGACGTTCACGGGGACACACTACGAGCAGTACTTC. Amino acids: CSVEARTFTGTHYEQYF.

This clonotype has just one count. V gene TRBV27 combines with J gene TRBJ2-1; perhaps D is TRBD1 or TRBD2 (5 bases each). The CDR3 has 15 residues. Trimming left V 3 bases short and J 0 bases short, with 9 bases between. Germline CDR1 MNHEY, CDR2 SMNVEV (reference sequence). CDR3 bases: TGTGCCAGCAGTTTCGGGGCAAACTCCTACAATGAGCAGTTCTTC. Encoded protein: CASSFGANSYNEQFF.

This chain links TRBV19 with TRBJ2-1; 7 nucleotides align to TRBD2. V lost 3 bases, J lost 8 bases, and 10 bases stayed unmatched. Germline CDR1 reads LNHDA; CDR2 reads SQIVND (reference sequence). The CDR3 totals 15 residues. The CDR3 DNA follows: TGTGCCAGTAGTATTGCTAGCGGCGCGGCCTATGAGCAGTTCTTC. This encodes CASSIASGAAYEQFF.

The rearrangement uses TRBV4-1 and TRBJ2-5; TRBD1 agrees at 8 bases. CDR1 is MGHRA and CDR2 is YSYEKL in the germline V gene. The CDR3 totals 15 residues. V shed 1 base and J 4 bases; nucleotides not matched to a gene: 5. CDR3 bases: TGCGCCAGCAGCCAAGGTACAGGGGGTCGAGAGACCCAGTACTTC. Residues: CASSQGTGGRETQYF.

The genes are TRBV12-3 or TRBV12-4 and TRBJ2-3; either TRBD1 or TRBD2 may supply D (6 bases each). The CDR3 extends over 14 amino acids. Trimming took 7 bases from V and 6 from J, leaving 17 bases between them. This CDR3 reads CASTNLGGRDTQYF. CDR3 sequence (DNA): TGTGCCAGCACGAATCTCGGGGGCCGGGATACGCAGTATTTT.

The CDR3 loop reads CASSHPNSADQETQYF. For the CDR3, the DNA is TGTGCCAGCTCACACCCGAATAGCGCCGATCAAGAGACCCAGTACTTC. V usage is TRBV18 and J usage is TRBJ2-5, with a possible D match to TRBD2 (5 bases). V lost 4 bases to trimming and J lost 2 bases, with 17 bases between them. This CDR3 has 16 residues. In germline, CDR1 is KGHSH, CDR2 LQKENI.

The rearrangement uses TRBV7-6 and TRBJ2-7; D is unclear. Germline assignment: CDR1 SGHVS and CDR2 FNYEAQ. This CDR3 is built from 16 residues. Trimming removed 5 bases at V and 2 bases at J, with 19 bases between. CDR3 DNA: TGTGCCAGCAGCCAAGGCCATTCGGGTGCAACCTACGAGCAGTACTTC. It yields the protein CASSQGHSGATYEQYF.

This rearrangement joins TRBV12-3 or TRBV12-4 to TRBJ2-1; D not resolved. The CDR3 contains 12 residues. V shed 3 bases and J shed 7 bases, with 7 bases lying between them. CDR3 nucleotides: TGTGCCAGCAGTTTTTTGGGGAATGAGCAGTTCTTC. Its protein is CASSFLGNEQFF.

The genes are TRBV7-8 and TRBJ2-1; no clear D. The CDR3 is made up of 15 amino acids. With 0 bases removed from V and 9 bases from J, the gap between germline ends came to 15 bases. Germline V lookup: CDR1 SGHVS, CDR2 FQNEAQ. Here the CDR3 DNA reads TGTGCCAGCAGCTTAGCTAGCCGTGTGTGGGGTGAGCAGTTCTTC. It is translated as CASSLASRVWGEQFF.

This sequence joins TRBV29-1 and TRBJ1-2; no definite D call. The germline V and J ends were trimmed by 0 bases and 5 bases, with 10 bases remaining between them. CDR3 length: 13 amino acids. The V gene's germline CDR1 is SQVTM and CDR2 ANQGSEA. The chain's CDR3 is CSVEDPGSYGYTF. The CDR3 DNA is TGCAGCGTTGAAGATCCGGGTTCGTATGGCTACACCTTC.

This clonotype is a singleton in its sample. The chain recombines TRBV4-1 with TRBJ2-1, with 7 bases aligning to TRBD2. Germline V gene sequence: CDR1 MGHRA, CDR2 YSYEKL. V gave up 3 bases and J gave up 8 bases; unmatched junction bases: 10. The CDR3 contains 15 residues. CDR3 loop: CASSQGGSSLDEQFF. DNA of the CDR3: TGCGCCAGCAGCCAGGGCGGGAGCTCTCTCGATGAGCAGTTCTTC.

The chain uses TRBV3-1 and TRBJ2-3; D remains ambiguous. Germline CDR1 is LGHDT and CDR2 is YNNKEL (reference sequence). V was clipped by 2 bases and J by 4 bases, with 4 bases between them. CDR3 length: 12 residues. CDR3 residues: CASSQKADTQYF. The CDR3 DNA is TGTGCCAGCAGCCAAAAAGCAGATACGCAGTATTTT.

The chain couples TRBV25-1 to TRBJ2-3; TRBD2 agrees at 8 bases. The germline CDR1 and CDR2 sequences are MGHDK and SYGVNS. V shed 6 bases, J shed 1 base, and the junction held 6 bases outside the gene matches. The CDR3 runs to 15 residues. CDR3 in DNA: TGTGCCAGCAGCCAACTAGCGGAGGGCACAGATACGCAGTATTTT. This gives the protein CASSQLAEGTDTQYF.

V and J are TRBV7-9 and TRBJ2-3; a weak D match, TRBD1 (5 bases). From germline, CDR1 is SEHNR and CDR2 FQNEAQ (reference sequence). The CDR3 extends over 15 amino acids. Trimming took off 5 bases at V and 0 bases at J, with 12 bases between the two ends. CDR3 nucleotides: TGTGCCAGCAGCGCAAAGGGGCTTAGCACAGATACGCAGTATTTT. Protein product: CASSAKGLSTDTQYF.

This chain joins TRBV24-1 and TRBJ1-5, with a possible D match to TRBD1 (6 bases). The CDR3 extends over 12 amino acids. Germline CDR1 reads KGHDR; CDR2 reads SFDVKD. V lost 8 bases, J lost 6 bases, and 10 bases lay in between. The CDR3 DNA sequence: TGTGCCACCAACGGGGGGGCTCAGCCCCAGCATTTT. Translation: CATNGGAQPQHF.

This CDR3 reads CASSMGSSYNEQFF. In DNA, the CDR3 is TGTGCCAGTAGTATGGGGAGCTCCTACAATGAGCAGTTCTTC. The V and J genes are TRBV19 and TRBJ2-1, with D possibly matching TRBD2 (5 bases). The CDR3 extends over 14 amino acids. The V gene's germline CDR1 is LNHDA and CDR2 SQIVND (reference sequence). The V and J ends lost 3 bases and 0 bases respectively, with 6 bases between them. Drawing the rest from reference TRBV19 and TRBJ2-1, the complete variable domain is DGGITQSPKYLFRKEGQNVTLSCEQNLNHDAMYWYRQDPGQGLRLIYYSQIVNDFQKGDIAEGYSVSREKKESFPLTVTSAQKNPTAFYLCASSMGSSYNEQFFGPGTRLTVL.

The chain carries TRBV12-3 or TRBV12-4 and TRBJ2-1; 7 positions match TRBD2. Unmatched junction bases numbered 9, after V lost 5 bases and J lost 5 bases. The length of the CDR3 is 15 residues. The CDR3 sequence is CASSPRGSINNEQFF. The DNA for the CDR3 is TGTGCCAGCAGTCCGCGGGGGTCCATCAACAATGAGCAGTTCTTC.